A selection of T cell receptor beta chains follows, all from one sample in a study of cytomegalovirus exposure and HLA in healthy donors. The repertoire was sequenced with immunoSEQ multiplex PCR; TCRdb's copy has only in-frame clones and lacks some. Of some 150,000 clones listed, roughly nine tenths are singletons. Sequencing used PBMCs. The receptors were sampled from a woman in her 30s in good health and CMV-seronegative. Both conserved end residues are part of each CDR3. A D gene is named only where the DNA matches it firmly. Part of the rows lack a size; the others show once, few, many or a class for expanded clones.

clone size | J gene | D gene | V gene | CDR3 length | CDR3 DNA | CDR3 protein
. | TRBJ1-1 | . | TRBV6-1 | 12 | TGTGCCAACGGACTTGGTTACACTGAAGCTTTCTTT | CANGLGYTEAFF
. | TRBJ2-5 | . | TRBV4-3 | 15 | TGCGCCAGCAGCCAAGATGGTCAGGGGCAAGAGACCCAGTACTTC | CASSQDGQGQETQYF
. | TRBJ2-7 | . | TRBV7-9 | 13 | TGTGCCAGCACGAGGACACCTTCTTACGAGCAGTACTTC | CASTRTPSYEQYF
few | TRBJ2-2 | TRBD2 | TRBV5-1 | 15 | TGCGCCAGCAGCCCGGGACTAGGGGCGGTGCGGGAGCTGTTTTTT | CASSPGLGAVRELFF
. | TRBJ1-2 | TRBD1 | TRBV29-1 | 14 | TGCAGCGTTGATGGGCAGGGGGCTGGCTATGGCTACACCTTC | CSVDGQGAGYGYTF
. | TRBJ2-1 | TRBD1 | TRBV5-3 | 16 | TGTGCCAGGATCGTACTCGGGACAGGGGGGAACAATGAGCAGTTCTTC | CARIVLGTGGNNEQFF
. | TRBJ2-3 | . | TRBV6-6 | 16 | TGTGCCAGCACGCTAACAGGTCTTAGGAGCACAGATACGCAGTATTTT | CASTLTGLRSTDTQYF
once | TRBJ1-5 | . | TRBV11-2 | 15 | TGTGCCAGCAGCCCACAGGGTTATAGCAATCAGCCCCAGCATTTT | CASSPQGYSNQPQHF
. | TRBJ2-5 | TRBD2 | TRBV9 | 16 | TGTGCCAGCAGCATCGAGGGGACTAGCGGCCAAGAGACCCAGTACTTC | CASSIEGTSGQETQYF
. | TRBJ1-2 | . | TRBV7-2 | 15 | TGTGCCAGCAGCCCCCGACACCTCTGGAGGGGTGGCTACACCTTC | CASSPRHLWRGGYTF
. | TRBJ2-7 | . | TRBV20-1 | 11 | TGCAGTGCCAGATTAATCCACGAGCAGTACTTC | CSARLIHEQYF
. | TRBJ2-1 | TRBD2 | TRBV29-1 | 13 | TGCGTTGGCGGGGGAGGATCCTACAATGAGCAGTTCTTC | CVGGGGSYNEQFF
. | TRBJ2-7 | . | TRBV30 | 11 | TGTGCCTCAAGGGGGGGGGCGATACGGTACTTC | CASRGGAIRYF
. | TRBJ2-3 | TRBD2 | TRBV27 | 16 | TGTGCCAGCAGGCAAGGGACTAGCGGAAACACAGATACGCAGTATTTT | CASRQGTSGNTDTQYF
once | TRBJ2-1 | . | TRBV7-2 | 14 | TGTGCCAGCAGCTTAGGTGGGGGGGCCAATGAGCAGTTCTTC | CASSLGGGANEQFF
. | TRBJ2-7 | . | TRBV7-9 | 16 | TGTGCCAGCAGCTTTGGGGGGGGACAGGTTTCTTACGAGCAGTACTTC | CASSFGGGQVSYEQYF
. | TRBJ2-5 | TRBD2 | TRBV2 | 17 | TGTGCCAGCACCCGGCTCGCCCCGGGACTAGCGCAAGAGACCCAGTACTTC | CASTRLAPGLAQETQYF
. | TRBJ2-1 | TRBD2 | TRBV4-3 | 17 | TGCGCCAGCAGCCAACAGACTAGCGGGGGGCGGTACAATGAGCAGTTCTTC | CASSQQTSGGRYNEQFF
. | TRBJ1-2 | . | TRBV4-1 | 18 | TGCGCCAGCAGCCAAAATCCCAAGCGGGCGGGCACTAACTATGGCTACACCTTC | CASSQNPKRAGTNYGYTF
once | TRBJ2-2 | TRBD1 | TRBV28 | 15 | TGTGCCAGCAGGATCGGGGACAGGGTTATCGGGGAGCTGTTTTTT | CASRIGDRVIGELFF
. | TRBJ2-3 | . | TRBV29-1 | 10 | TGCAGCGTCTACTATGGTACGCAGTATTTT | CSVYYGTQYF
. | TRBJ2-3 | TRBD2 | TRBV7-3 | 16 | TGTGCCAGCAGCCCCTATGGGGGGGGGACCCCAGATACGCAGTATTTT | CASSPYGGGTPDTQYF
. | TRBJ2-3 | . | TRBV7-3 | 13 | TGTGCCAGCAGCTTGAATAGCTTAGGGGCGCAGTATTTT | CASSLNSLGAQYF
. | TRBJ1-1 | . | TRBV9 | 13 | TGTGCCAGCAGCGTAGAACAGGGCACTGAAGCTTTCTTT | CASSVEQGTEAFF
. | TRBJ1-5 | . | TRBV15 | 14 | TGTGCCACCAGAGGGGCGACTAGCAATCAGCCCCAGCATTTT | CATRGATSNQPQHF
. | TRBJ1-4 | . | TRBV5-8 | 13 | TGTGCCAGCAGCCAAAACAGGGTGGAGAAACTGTTTTTT | CASSQNRVEKLFF
. | TRBJ2-5 | . | TRBV10-3 | 13 | TGTGCCATCAGTGAGGGCAGAAAAGAGACCCAGTACTTC | CAISEGRKETQYF
. | TRBJ2-7 | TRBD2 | TRBV18 | 15 | TGTGCCAGCTCAGCCTCGGGGGGGCGCATCTACGAGCAGTACTTC | CASSASGGRIYEQYF
. | TRBJ1-4 | . | TRBV5-5 | 15 | TGTGCCAGCAGCAGATTACAGGGAAGGGATGAAAAACTGTTTTTT | CASSRLQGRDEKLFF
. | TRBJ2-1 | TRBD1 | TRBV19 | 13 | TGTGCCAGTAGGGACAGGGGGAACAATGAGCAGTTCTTC | CASRDRGNNEQFF
once | TRBJ1-2 | . | TRBV15 | 12 | TGTGCCACCAGCACAAAAGACAGTTACTACACCTTC | CATSTKDSYYTF
. | TRBJ2-5 | TRBD1 | TRBV27 | 12 | TGTGCCCGCAGCCGACAGGGAGAGACCCAGTACTTC | CARSRQGETQYF
. | TRBJ2-7 | TRBD1 | TRBV19 | 13 | TGTGCCAGTAAGGGGACAGGTTCCTACGAGCAGTACTTC | CASKGTGSYEQYF
. | TRBJ1-2 | TRBD1 | TRBV28 | 14 | TGTGCCAGCAGTCTTTTACAGGGGAACTATGGCTACACCTTC | CASSLLQGNYGYTF
. | TRBJ1-6 | . | TRBV27 | 13 | TGTGCCAGCAGTTTCCAGGCGCGATCGCCCCTCCACTTT | CASSFQARSPLHF
. | TRBJ2-1 | . | TRBV5-1 | 14 | TGCGCCAGCAGTTCGGGAGCAATTGGCAATGAGCAGTTCTTC | CASSSGAIGNEQFF
. | TRBJ2-2 | . | TRBV6-1 | 14 | TGTGCCAGCAGGGAAAGGGGGGGGGCCGGGGAGCTGTTTTTT | CASRERGGAGELFF
. | TRBJ2-2 | TRBD2 | TRBV7-9 | 15 | TGTGCCAGCATCCATAGCGGGAGTGACACCGGGGAGCTGTTTTTT | CASIHSGSDTGELFF
. | TRBJ2-3 | . | TRBV7-2 | 16 | TGTGCCAGCAGCTTGCGTAAGGGGGGGAGTGCAGATACGCAGTATTTT | CASSLRKGGSADTQYF
once | TRBJ2-5 | TRBD1 | TRBV29-1 | 13 | TGCAGCGCCGCGGACAGGGGGGGGGAGACCCAGTACTTC | CSAADRGGETQYF
. | TRBJ2-7 | TRBD1 | TRBV6-5 | 15 | TGTGCCAGCAGTTACACGGGACAGGCCTCCTACGAGCAGTACTTC | CASSYTGQASYEQYF
. | TRBJ2-2 | TRBD2 | TRBV7-3 | 15 | TGTGCCAGCTCTAGGGAGGGAATGAACACCGGGGAGCTGTTTTTT | CASSREGMNTGELFF
. | TRBJ2-1 | . | TRBV4-1 | 16 | TGCGCCAGCAGCCAAGAAGGGAGCGGTTGGGGGGATGAGCAGTTCTTC | CASSQEGSGWGDEQFF
. | TRBJ2-1 | . | TRBV7-3 | 12 | TGTGCCAGCAGCTCCGGGGAAGGCGAGCAGTTCTTC | CASSSGEGEQFF
once | TRBJ1-5 | . | TRBV19 | 14 | TGTGCCAGTACCATGGGGCAGCTTAATCAGCCCCAGCATTTT | CASTMGQLNQPQHF
few | TRBJ1-5 | . | TRBV2 | 14 | TGTGCCAGCAGTGAATTGGGGAGAACTCAGCCCCAGCATTTT | CASSELGRTQPQHF
. | TRBJ2-7 | . | TRBV6-5 | 14 | TGTGCCAGCAGTCCCGGGACTCACTCCTACGAGCAGTACTTC | CASSPGTHSYEQYF
. | TRBJ2-7 | TRBD1 | TRBV9 | 14 | TGTGCCAGCAGCGCCAGACAGGGGGCGGGCGAGCAGTACTTC | CASSARQGAGEQYF
. | TRBJ2-7 | . | TRBV5-6 | 14 | TGTGCCAGCAGCTTGGGGGGACTTGGAAGCGAGCAGTACTTC | CASSLGGLGSEQYF
. | TRBJ2-7 | TRBD2 | TRBV5-4 | 14 | TGTGCCAGCAGCTTGTCGGGAGGGCCCTACGAGCAGTACTTC | CASSLSGGPYEQYF
. | TRBJ2-7 | . | TRBV28 | 14 | TGTGCCAGCAGTTTAAGAACCCCAGGGGACGAGCAGTACTTC | CASSLRTPGDEQYF
. | TRBJ1-5 | . | TRBV27 | 14 | TGTGCCAGCAGTTGGGGGGGACGCAATCAGCCCCAGCATTTT | CASSWGGRNQPQHF
few | TRBJ2-6 | . | TRBV6-1 | 15 | TGTGCCAGCGAGCGGTTTGCCTCTGGGGCCAACGTCCTGACTTTC | CASERFASGANVLTF
. | TRBJ1-5 | TRBD1 | TRBV18 | 14 | TGTGCCAGCTCACCAGACAGGGGTTATCAGCCCCAGCATTTT | CASSPDRGYQPQHF